This T cell receptor beta chain appears in the sequencing data of a study of blood T cell repertoires in COVID-19. Across the whole study: The United States, Italy and Spain supplied acute and convalescent COVID-19 samples. Sources were T cells, B-cell-depleted T cells, or PBMCs; the material itself was cDNA or gDNA.

Authors' methods: Reference gene primer amplification gave estimated nucleated cell counts. The assay was immunoSEQ multiplex PCR, and TCRdb's table has in-frame clones only and misses some. The DNA gave D and trimming, while V, J and clone size come from that table. The data hold approximately 140,000 clones, with roughly 85% observed a single time. Input material: peripheral blood. The sequence was collected from a man aged 55 to 70 with acute or convalescent COVID-19.

The DNA of the CDR3 is TGTGCCAGCAGCTTGGTTCTAGATGGAAACACCATATATTTT. Its protein product is CASSLVLDGNTIYF. The gene calls are TRBV5-6 and TRBJ1-3; D not resolved. The CDR3 is made up of 14 amino acids. The ends were cut back, 0 bases at V and 3 bases at J, with 7 bases in the middle. The germline V gene encodes CDR1 SGHDT and CDR2 YYEEEE.